The present TCR beta chain was sequenced within a study of human T cells and chemical hapten exposure (dated by TCRdb to the early 2020s). Background for the entire study: For sensitization, 2% DPC in acetone was applied to an approximately 2 cm by approximately 2 cm area of upper inner arm skin. The libraries were sequenced as a pool, and the TCR yield per sample differed mostly because of small variations in library volumes within the pool. Twenty-nine alopecia patients gave blood for TCR sequencing at one to four time points (pre-sensitization, 2, 6 and 24 weeks). Blood was sampled from patients pre-sensitization (week 0) and at 2, 6 and about 24 weeks after DPC sensitization. The study tracked peripheral blood TCR repertoire changes in vivo during primary and secondary sensitization to the hapten diphenylcyclopropenone (DPC) in alopecia patients. Weekly therapeutic DPC doses were additionally applied to the scalp of patients throughout the roughly 24-week study period. Alopecia areata with under or over 50% scalp involvement, alopecia totalis and alopecia universalis were represented in the patient cohort, which was mostly female. Patch testing was performed on the upper back with Finn chambers containing 0.01% DPC, and the patch tests were scored after 6 days according to International Contact Dermatitis Research Group standards. Each blood RNA sample was used to sequence both TCR alpha and TCR beta chains.

According to the study, the label for this sample's time point signals: patch test 1, 2 weeks after DPC sensitization. The sample's treatment or condition, from its label and the paper: therapeutic diphenylcyclopropenone sensitization with weekly scalp DPC. Unfractionated whole blood was collected in Tempus Blood RNA tubes, and total RNA was extracted from that blood. At every patch-test visit, the blood draw took place before the patch test was put on. Eligible patients were aged 18 to 70, diagnosed with alopecia, deemed suitable for DPC therapy, and excluded if pregnant. Broad study findings and their caveats: The number of TCRs above 1 in 1000 frequency did not change with DPC sensitization; there was no evidence of global repertoire structure alterations. Repeated subsampling changed both the strength of the expansion versus patch-test correlation and the threshold at which that correlation became significant. Because all patients had alopecia, a presumed autoimmune disease, the immune response of the patients might differ from that of healthy individuals. Patch test score was positively correlated with the number of PT1 expanded TCRs, with significance at thresholds 8, 16 and 32 but not at 4. Compared with pre-sensitization or healthy control sets, expanded TCRs formed significantly more large CDR3 similarity clusters, which is consistent with antigen-driven responses.

Library creation used RACE. Instrument used: NextSeq 500. Library preparation attached unique molecular identifiers to individual cDNA molecules for quantitative, reproducible TCR counting. The source study handled its data this way. A median of roughly 98,000 TCRs per sample was observed, with a range of roughly 23,224 to 700,000. V, J and CDR3 annotation of the TCR reads was performed with the Decombinator software suite. For the PS versus PT1 abundance plots, all samples were subsampled to the same number of TCRs (28,000). TCRs were defined as expanded if absent before sensitization and observed at least eight times at the 2-week time point. TCRdb reanalyzed the raw reads on its own, using fastp at Q25 for trimming and MiXCR for clone calling, and kept in-frame beta chains. Every entry covers one CDR3 protein and lists the most common genes and DNA from its rows. None of the V and J calls come from the authors' own analysis; TCRdb made them. The table for this sample lists fewer than 50,000 distinct CDR3 sequences; under 4.5% of them were counted only once. The ten most abundant clones make up about 26% of the sample.

This clonotype was detected many times. The specificity of this receptor is unknown. The input lacks base qualities; no much larger clone sits a single base away. This clonotype was sampled from a middle-aged man with alopecia areata. Some clones in this sample may be carry-over from other donors' samples. The sequencing here drew on whole blood, taken in connection with sensitization to the hapten diphenylcyclopropenone (DPC).

The DNA sequence is given as TGTGCCAGCAGTTACAGAGATGAGCAGTTCTTC. The resulting protein is CASSYRDEQFF. The rearrangement joined TRBV6-6 to TRBJ2-1, with the D gene too uncertain to name. V and J are truncated by 2 bases and 8 bases respectively, leaving an intervening sequence of 4 bases. Measured from the cysteine to the phenylalanine, the CDR3 is 11 residues long. The entry retains the CDR3 DNA only, 33 bases that are in frame from base 1. Sequences MNHNY (CDR1) and SVGAGI (CDR2) are obtained from the germline V gene (reference sequence).